Below are 5 T cell receptor beta chains sequenced from a single sample in a study of OX40 agonist ivuxolimab in advanced cancers. TCRdb keeps only in-frame clones here, not all; method: immunoSEQ multiplex PCR. The sample holds about 48,000 clones, about four fifths seen once. The sequencing here drew on CD4+ or CD8+ T cells sorted from blood, taken in a trial of the OX40 agonist ivuxolimab. These receptors all stem from an adult with an advanced solid tumor such as melanoma, head and neck, liver or kidney cancer.

This clone is classed as medium-sized (0.01 to 0.1%). The chain recombines TRBV15 with TRBJ2-5; D ambiguous. The length of the CDR3 is 16 residues. Germline V gene sequence: CDR1 LNHNV, CDR2 YYDKDF (reference sequence). V lost 0 bases and J 2 bases, leaving 13 bases between the germline ends. CDR3 sequence: CATSRDQVIGQETQYF. The DNA of the CDR3 is TGTGCCACCAGCAGAGATCAGGTCATCGGGCAAGAGACCCAGTACTTC.

The V call is TRBV4-3, the J call TRBJ1-4; possibly TRBD1 for D (5 bases). This CDR3 is built from 17 residues. Trimming pared 0 bases from V and 3 bases from J, leaving 14 bases between. Germline CDR1 is LGHNA and CDR2 is YSLEER. The CDR3 sequence is CASSQEGRPRANEKLFF. As DNA, the CDR3 is TGCGCCAGCAGCCAAGAGGGGCGGCCCCGGGCTAATGAAAAACTGTTTTTT.

With respect to this clone: The sample holds other DNA sequences that translate to the same CDR3. The chain couples TRBV4-3 to TRBJ2-5, with D unresolved. V was pared by 1 base and J by 0 bases, with 6 bases between. The CDR3 runs to 14 residues. Looked up from germline, CDR1 is LGHNA and CDR2 is YSLEER. CDR3 residues: CASSQGGDQETQYF. The CDR3 coding sequence is TGCGCCAGCAGCCAAGGTGGGGACCAAGAGACCCAGTACTTC.

Only a few counts were recorded for this clone. The CDR3 loop reads CASSLTPDRGDYGYTF. The CDR3 DNA reads TGTGCCAGCAGCTTAACCCCGGACAGGGGAGACTATGGCTACACCTTC. The chain recombines TRBV7-3 with TRBJ1-2, with 9 bases identical to TRBD1. CDR1 SGHTA and CDR2 FQGTGA come from the germline V gene. After removal of 0 bases from V and 3 bases from J, the junction contained 5 bases not matched to a gene. The CDR3 totals 16 residues.

This clone appeared a single time. The chain is built from TRBV28 and TRBJ2-4; D call uncertain. The germline V gene has CDR1 MDHEN and CDR2 SYDVKM. V gave up 5 bases and J gave up 0 bases, with 14 bases separating them. The CDR3 is 16 amino acids. The CDR3, as DNA: TGTGCCAGCAGTCAACACGATATCCTAGCCAAAAACATTCAGTACTTC. This codes for CASSQHDILAKNIQYF.